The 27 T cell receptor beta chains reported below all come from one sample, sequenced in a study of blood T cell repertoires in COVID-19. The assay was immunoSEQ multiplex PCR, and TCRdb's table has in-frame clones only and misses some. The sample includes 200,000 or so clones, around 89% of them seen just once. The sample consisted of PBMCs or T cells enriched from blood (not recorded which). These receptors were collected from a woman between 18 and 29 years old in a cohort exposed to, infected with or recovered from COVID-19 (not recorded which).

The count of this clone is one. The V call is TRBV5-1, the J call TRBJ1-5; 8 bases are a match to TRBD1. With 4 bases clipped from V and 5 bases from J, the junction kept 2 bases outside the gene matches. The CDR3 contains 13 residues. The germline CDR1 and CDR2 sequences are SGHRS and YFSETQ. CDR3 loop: CASSTDRDQPQHF. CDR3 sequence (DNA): TGCGCCAGCAGCACGGACAGGGATCAGCCCCAGCATTTT.

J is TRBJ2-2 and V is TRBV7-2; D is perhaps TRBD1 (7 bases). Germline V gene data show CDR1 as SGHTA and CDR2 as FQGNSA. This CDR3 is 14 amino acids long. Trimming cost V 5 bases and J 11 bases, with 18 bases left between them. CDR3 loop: CASSSQGGSTELFF. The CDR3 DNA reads TGTGCCAGCAGCAGCCAGGGGGGTTCGACTGAGCTGTTTTTT.

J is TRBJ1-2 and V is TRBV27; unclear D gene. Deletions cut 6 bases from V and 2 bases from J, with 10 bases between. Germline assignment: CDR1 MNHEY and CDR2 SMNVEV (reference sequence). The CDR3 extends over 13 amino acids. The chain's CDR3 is CASSLTRNYGYTF. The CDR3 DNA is TGTGCCAGCAGCCTTACCAGGAACTATGGCTACACCTTC.

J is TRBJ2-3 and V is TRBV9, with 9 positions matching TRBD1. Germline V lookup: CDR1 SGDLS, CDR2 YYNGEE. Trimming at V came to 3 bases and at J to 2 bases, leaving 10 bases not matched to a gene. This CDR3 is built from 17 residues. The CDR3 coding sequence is TGTGCCAGCAGCGCAAGGACTACAGGGGGCCCCACAGATACGCAGTATTTT. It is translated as CASSARTTGGPTDTQYF.

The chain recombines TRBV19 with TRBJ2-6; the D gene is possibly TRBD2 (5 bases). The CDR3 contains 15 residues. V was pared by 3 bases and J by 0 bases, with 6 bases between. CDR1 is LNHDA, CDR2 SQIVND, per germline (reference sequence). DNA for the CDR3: TGTGCCAGTAGTATTGGGAGCTCTGGGGCCAACGTCCTGACTTTC. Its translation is CASSIGSSGANVLTF. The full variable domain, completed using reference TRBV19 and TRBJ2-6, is DGGITQSPKYLFRKEGQNVTLSCEQNLNHDAMYWYRQDPGQGLRLIYYSQIVNDFQKGDIAEGYSVSREKKESFPLTVTSAQKNPTAFYLCASSIGSSGANVLTFGAGSRLTVL.

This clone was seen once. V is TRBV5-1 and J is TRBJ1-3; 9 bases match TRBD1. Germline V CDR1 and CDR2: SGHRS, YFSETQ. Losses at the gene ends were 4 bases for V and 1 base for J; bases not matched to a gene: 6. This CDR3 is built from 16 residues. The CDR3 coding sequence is TGCGCCAGCAGCGGGGGACAGGGCAAGTCTGGAAACACCATATATTTT. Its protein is CASSGGQGKSGNTIYF.

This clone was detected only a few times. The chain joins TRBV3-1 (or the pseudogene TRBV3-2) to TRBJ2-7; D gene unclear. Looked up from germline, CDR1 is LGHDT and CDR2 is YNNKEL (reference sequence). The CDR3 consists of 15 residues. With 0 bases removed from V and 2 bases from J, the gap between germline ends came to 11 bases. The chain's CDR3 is CASSQEGSRAYEQYF. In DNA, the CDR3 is TGTGCCAGCAGCCAAGAAGGCAGCCGGGCCTACGAGCAGTACTTC.

DNA of the CDR3: TGTGCCAGCAGCCGAAATAGGGGCGACACTGAAGCTTTCTTT. Translation gives CASSRNRGDTEAFF. This rearrangement joins TRBV7-3 to TRBJ1-1; tentative D call: TRBD1 (5 bases). This CDR3 region has 14 residues. V shed 5 bases and J shed 3 bases, with 13 bases lying between them. Germline-derived CDR1 and CDR2 are SGHTA and FQGTGA.

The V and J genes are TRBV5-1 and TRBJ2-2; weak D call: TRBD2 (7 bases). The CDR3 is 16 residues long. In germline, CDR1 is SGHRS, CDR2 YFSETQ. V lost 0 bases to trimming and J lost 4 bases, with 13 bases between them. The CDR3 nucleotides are TGCGCCAGCAGCTTGGCGGGGGGCTCGGTCACCGGGGAGCTGTTTTTT. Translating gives CASSLAGGSVTGELFF.

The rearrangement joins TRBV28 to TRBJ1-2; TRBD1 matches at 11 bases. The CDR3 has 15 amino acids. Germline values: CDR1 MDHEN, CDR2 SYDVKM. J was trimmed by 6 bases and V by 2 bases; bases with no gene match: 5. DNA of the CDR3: TGTGCCAGCAGTTTACCCGGGACAGGGGGTCATGGCTACACCTTC. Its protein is CASSLPGTGGHGYTF.

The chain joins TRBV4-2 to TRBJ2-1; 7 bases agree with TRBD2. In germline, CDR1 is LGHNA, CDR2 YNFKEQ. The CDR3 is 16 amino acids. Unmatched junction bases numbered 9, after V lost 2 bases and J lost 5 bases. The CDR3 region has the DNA TGTGCCAGCAGCCAACTGGGGCGGGAGAAGGACAATGAGCAGTTCTTC. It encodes CASSQLGREKDNEQFF.

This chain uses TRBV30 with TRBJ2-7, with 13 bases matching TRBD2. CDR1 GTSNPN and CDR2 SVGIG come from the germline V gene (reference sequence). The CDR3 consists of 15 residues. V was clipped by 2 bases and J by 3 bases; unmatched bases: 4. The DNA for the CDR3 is TGTGCCTGGAGTCCCGGACTAGCGGGAGACTACGAGCAGTACTTC. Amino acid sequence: CAWSPGLAGDYEQYF.

The CDR3 DNA reads as TGTGCCACCAGCAGAGATCGAGCAGGGTCGGCCGGGGAGCTGTTTTTT. Protein sequence: CATSRDRAGSAGELFF. The chain recombines TRBV15 with TRBJ2-2; D perhaps matches TRBD1 (5 bases). This CDR3 has 16 residues. In germline, CDR1 is LNHNV, CDR2 YYDKDF (reference sequence). Trimming pared 0 bases from V and 6 bases from J, leaving 14 bases between.

CDR3 sequence: CASSQEGPPNSPLHF. For the CDR3, the DNA is TGTGCCAGCAGCCAAGAGGGGCCTCCAAATTCACCCCTCCACTTT. This sequence joins TRBV3-1 (or the pseudogene TRBV3-2) and TRBJ1-6, with D possibly matching TRBD1 (5 bases). The CDR3 totals 15 residues. In germline, CDR1 is LGHDT, CDR2 YNNKEL (reference sequence). The V end was cut by 0 bases, the J end by 7 bases, with 10 bases between.

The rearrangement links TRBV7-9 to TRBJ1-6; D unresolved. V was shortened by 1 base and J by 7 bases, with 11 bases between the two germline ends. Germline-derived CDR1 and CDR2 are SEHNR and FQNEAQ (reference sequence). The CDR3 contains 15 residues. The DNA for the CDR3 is TGTGCCAGCAGCTTAGTTTCGGTGTCCAATTCACCCCTCCACTTT. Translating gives CASSLVSVSNSPLHF.

The CDR3 is CASSLGGIRSYNEQFF. The CDR3 DNA is TGTGCCAGCAGCTTAGGTGGCATCCGCTCCTACAATGAGCAGTTCTTC. The rearrangement links TRBV7-2 to TRBJ2-1; D remains unclear. The CDR3 covers 16 residues. The germline V gene encodes CDR1 SGHTA and CDR2 FQGNSA. The V gene lost 1 base and the J gene lost 0 bases, with 10 bases spanning the gap.

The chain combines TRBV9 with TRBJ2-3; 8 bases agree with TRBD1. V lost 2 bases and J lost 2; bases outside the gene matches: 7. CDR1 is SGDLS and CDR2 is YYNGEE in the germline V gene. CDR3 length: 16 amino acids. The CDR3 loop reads CASSVRGQVDTDTQYF. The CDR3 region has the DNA TGTGCCAGCAGCGTCAGGGGACAGGTGGACACAGATACGCAGTATTTT.

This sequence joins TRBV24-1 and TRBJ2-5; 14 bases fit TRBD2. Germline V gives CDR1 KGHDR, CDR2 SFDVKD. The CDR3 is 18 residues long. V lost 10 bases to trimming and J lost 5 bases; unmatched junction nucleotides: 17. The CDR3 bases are TGTGCCACGATTAGGGATTGGACTAGCGGGAGGAGTTGGGAGACCCAGTACTTC. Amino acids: CATIRDWTSGRSWETQYF.

The CDR3 sequence: CASSWGTGVTGELFF. The CDR3 coding sequence is TGCGCCAGCAGCTGGGGGACAGGGGTCACCGGGGAGCTGTTTTTT. The chain is built from TRBV5-1 and TRBJ2-2, with TRBD1 matching over 10 bases. The CDR3 has 15 residues. Germline V gene lookup returns CDR1 SGHRS and CDR2 YFSETQ. The V gene end was trimmed by 3 bases and the J gene end by 4 bases; junction bases not matched to a gene: 3. The full variable domain, in which reference TRBV5-1 and TRBJ2-2 provide the parts outside the CDR3, is KAGVTQTPRYLIKTRGQQVTLSCSPISGHRSVSWYQQTPGQGLQFLFEYFSETQRNKGNFPGRFSGRQFSNSRSEMNVSTLELGDSALYLCASSWGTGVTGELFFGEGSRLTVL.

The CDR3 reads CASSSGDRANGYTF. The CDR3 DNA follows: TGCGCCAGCAGCTCTGGGGACAGGGCGAATGGCTACACCTTC. The chain uses TRBV5-1 and TRBJ1-2, with TRBD1 identical over 9 bases. V was pared by 3 bases and J by 6 bases, with 6 bases of the junction left unmatched. Looked up from germline, CDR1 is SGHRS and CDR2 is YFSETQ. CDR3 length: 14 residues. Combining the CDR3 with reference TRBV5-1 and TRBJ1-2 gives the whole variable domain KAGVTQTPRYLIKTRGQQVTLSCSPISGHRSVSWYQQTPGQGLQFLFEYFSETQRNKGNFPGRFSGRQFSNSRSEMNVSTLELGDSALYLCASSSGDRANGYTFGSGTRLTVV.

CDR3 DNA: TGTGCCAGCAGTGGGGGGACCGGGACTCCTAAAGAGACCCAGTACTTC. Protein sequence: CASSGGTGTPKETQYF. The chain links TRBV25-1 to TRBJ2-5; D might be TRBD2 (6 bases). The CDR3 runs to 16 residues. Between the trimmed V and J ends, which lost 4 bases and 3 bases, there was a span of 18 bases. Germline assignment: CDR1 MGHDK and CDR2 SYGVNS. Filled out from reference TRBV25-1 and TRBJ2-5, the complete variable domain reads EADIYQTPRYLVIGTGKKITLECSQTMGHDKMYWYQQDPGMELHLIHYSYGVNSTEKGDLSSESTVSRIRTEHFPLTLESARPSHTSQYLCASSGGTGTPKETQYFGPGTRLLVL.

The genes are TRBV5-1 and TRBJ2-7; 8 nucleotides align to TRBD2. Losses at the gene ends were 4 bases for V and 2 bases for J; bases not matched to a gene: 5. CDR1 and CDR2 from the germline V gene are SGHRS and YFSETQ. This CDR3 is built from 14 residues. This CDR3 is CASSGDGGAYEQYF. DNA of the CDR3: TGCGCCAGCAGCGGAGACGGGGGGGCCTACGAGCAGTACTTC.

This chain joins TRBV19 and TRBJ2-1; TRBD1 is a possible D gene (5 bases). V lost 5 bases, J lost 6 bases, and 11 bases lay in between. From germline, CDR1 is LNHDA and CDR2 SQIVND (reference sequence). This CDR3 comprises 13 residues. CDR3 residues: CASSLRTLNEQFF. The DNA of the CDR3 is TGTGCCAGTAGTTTGCGGACACTCAATGAGCAGTTCTTC.

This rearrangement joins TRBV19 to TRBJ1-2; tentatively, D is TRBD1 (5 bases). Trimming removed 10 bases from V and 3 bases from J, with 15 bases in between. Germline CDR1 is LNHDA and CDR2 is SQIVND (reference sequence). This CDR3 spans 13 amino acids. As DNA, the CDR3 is TGTGCCACAGGGACTGCGCCGGACTATGGCTACACCTTC. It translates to CATGTAPDYGYTF.

Here the CDR3 DNA reads TGTGCCAGCAGTTACGATTCGGGTAACTCTGGAAACACCATATATTTT. This gives the protein CASSYDSGNSGNTIYF. The chain is built from TRBV6-6 and TRBJ1-3; unclear D gene. CDR1 is MNHNY, CDR2 SVGAGI, per germline (reference sequence). V was cut by 2 bases and J by 0 bases, with 11 bases left in between. The CDR3 has 16 amino acids.

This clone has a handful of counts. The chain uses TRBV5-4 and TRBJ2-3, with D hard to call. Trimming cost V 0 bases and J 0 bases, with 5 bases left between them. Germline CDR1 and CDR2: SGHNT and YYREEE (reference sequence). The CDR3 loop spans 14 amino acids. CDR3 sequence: CASSLDTSTDTQYF. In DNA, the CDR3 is TGTGCCAGCAGCTTGGACACCAGCACAGATACGCAGTATTTT.

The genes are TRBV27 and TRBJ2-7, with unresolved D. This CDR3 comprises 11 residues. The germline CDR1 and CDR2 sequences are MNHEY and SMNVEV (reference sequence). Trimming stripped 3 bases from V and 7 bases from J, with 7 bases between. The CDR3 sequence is CASSLVREQYF. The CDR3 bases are TGTGCCAGCAGTTTGGTGCGAGAGCAGTACTTC.